This TCR beta chain was profiled in a study of cytomegalovirus exposure and HLA in healthy donors. V lost 0 bases to trimming and J lost 3 bases; unmatched junction nucleotides: 7. CDR3 length: 16 residues. Germline V gene lookup returns CDR1 LNHDA and CDR2 SQIVND (reference sequence). The primer mix had 60 Vbeta and 13 Jbeta primers. Clones were sequenced by immunoSEQ multiplex PCR, and TCRdb holds only the in-frame ones, with some missing. This sample carries 88,000 or so clones, 62% of them seen once, and the ten largest clones take 4% to 4.5%. This clone was observed a handful of times. Its antigen remains unidentified. General study findings and limits: As a later analysis revealed, most CMV-associated TCR beta chains appeared HLA-restricted. In a later analysis, DRB1 alleles had the most associated TCRs; HLA-C alleles the fewest. The dataset shows that most TCR sequences were rare, while some public TCRs occurred in many donors. Roughly even sequencing depth across donors was the assumption behind the presence/absence analyses.

The source of this sequence is a male donor in good health and CMV-seropositive. The chain is built from TRBV19 and TRBJ2-7; 8 nucleotides match TRBD1. Material for sequencing was PBMCs. The CDR3 here is CASSIDGTGGYYEQYF. CDR3 coding DNA: TGTGCCAGTAGTATAGACGGCACAGGGGGATACTACGAGCAGTACTTC.